This T cell receptor beta chain was retrieved from a study of blood T cell repertoires in COVID-19. Some clones are missing from TCRdb's copy, which holds only in-frame ones; the method was immunoSEQ multiplex PCR. This sample has fewer than 200,000 clones, with around 82% found just once. V was pared by 3 bases and J by 0 bases, with 6 bases of the junction left unmatched. The CDR3 runs 17 residues. Germline-derived CDR1 and CDR2 are SEHNR and FQNEAQ (reference sequence). The chain uses TRBV7-9 and TRBJ2-5; 11 nucleotides align to TRBD2. Sequencing was carried out using PBMCs or T cells enriched from blood (not recorded which). The receptor was derived from a man aged 55 to 70 who had recovered from COVID-19. The CDR3 here is CASSLPVAGGNQETQYF. CDR3 nucleotides: TGTGCCAGCAGCTTGCCAGTAGCGGGGGGGAACCAAGAGACCCAGTACTTC. Together with reference TRBV7-9 and TRBJ2-5, the CDR3 gives the full variable domain: DTGVSQNPRHKITKRGQNVTFRCDPISEHNRLYWYRQTLGQGPEFLTYFQNEAQLEKSRLLSDRFSAERPKGSFSTLEIQRTEQGDSAMYLCASSLPVAGGNQETQYFGPGTRLLVL.